These 23 T cell receptor beta chains were sequenced from one sample in a study of blood T cell repertoires in COVID-19. Clones were sequenced by immunoSEQ multiplex PCR, and TCRdb holds only the in-frame ones, with some missing. Of around 150,000 clones listed, 85% to 95% are singletons. The sample comprised peripheral blood. These receptors all come from a woman between 45 and 60 years old with acute or convalescent COVID-19.

This clone was observed a handful of times. The V call is TRBV6-5, the J call TRBJ2-1; 11 bases align to TRBD2. Germline lookup yields CDR1 MNHEY and CDR2 SVGAGI. The CDR3 sequence is 15 residues long. Germline trimming cut 5 bases from V and 9 bases from J; bases unmatched to any gene: 9. CDR3 DNA: TGTGCCAGCAGTCTTAGCGGGAGGGCCATCGGTGAGCAGTTCTTC. Its translation is CASSLSGRAIGEQFF.

The CDR3 DNA sequence: TGCGCCTCCCGGGGTCTCGAGGTCTACGAGCAGTACTTC. Its translation is CASRGLEVYEQYF. V is TRBV10-2 and J is TRBJ2-7; maybe TRBD2 (5 bases). The germline V gene has CDR1 WSHSY and CDR2 SAAADI. The V gene lost 11 bases and the J gene lost 3 bases, with 17 bases spanning the gap. This CDR3 is built from 13 residues.

V and J are TRBV11-2 and TRBJ2-5; D may be TRBD1 (6 bases). Germline values: CDR1 SGHAT, CDR2 FQNNGV. V was clipped by 4 bases and J by 5 bases, with 14 bases between them. The CDR3 is 14 residues long. For the CDR3, the DNA is TGTGCCAGCAGCTCCAGGGTTAGGGGGGAGACCCAGTACTTC. Its translation: CASSSRVRGETQYF.

This sequence joins TRBV29-1 and TRBJ1-2; tentatively, D is TRBD1 (6 bases). Germline CDR1 is SQVTM and CDR2 is ANQGSEA. The CDR3 totals 13 residues. V was pared by 4 bases and J by 5 bases, with 14 bases between. In nucleotides, the CDR3 is TGCAGCGTTGGGTCAGGGGAAAGGTATGGCTACACCTTC. Translated, it gives CSVGSGERYGYTF.

The V call is TRBV7-2, the J call TRBJ2-1, with 7 bases identical to TRBD2. With 5 bases clipped from V and 7 bases from J, the junction kept 8 bases outside the gene matches. The CDR3 loop spans 14 amino acids. Germline V gives CDR1 SGHTA, CDR2 FQGNSA. The DNA for the CDR3 is TGTGCCAGCAGCCCCCCCGGGAGGAGGAATGAGCAGTTCTTC. It is translated as CASSPPGRRNEQFF.

The chain has TRBV7-9 and TRBJ1-2, with a tentative D call TRBD1 (5 bases). Germline V CDR1 and CDR2: SEHNR, FQNEAQ (reference sequence). V was pared by 5 bases and J by 10 bases, with 17 bases between. The CDR3 loop spans 13 amino acids. CDR3: CASSTLEVTDYTF. DNA for the CDR3: TGTGCCAGCAGCACCCTCGAGGTGACAGACTACACCTTC.

The chain recombines TRBV4-1 with TRBJ1-5, with no clear D. The CDR3 contains 15 residues. Germline V gives CDR1 MGHRA, CDR2 YSYEKL. V shed 0 bases and J shed 7 bases, with 13 bases lying between them. Here the CDR3 reads CASSQEESGGQPQHF. CDR3 coding DNA: TGCGCCAGCAGCCAAGAGGAGTCAGGAGGACAGCCCCAGCATTTT.

This clone was recorded once. This rearrangement joins TRBV18 to TRBJ2-7; TRBD2 is a possible D gene (6 bases). Germline V CDR1 and CDR2: KGHSH, LQKENI. Trimming pared 4 bases from V and 5 bases from J, leaving 12 bases between. This CDR3 spans 13 amino acids. The CDR3 region has the DNA TGTGCCAGCTCACAAAGGGAGGCGAACGAGCAGTACTTC. It specifies CASSQREANEQYF.

The CDR3 protein is CASSFGRGSYNEQFF. CDR3 in DNA: TGTGCCAGCAGTTTTGGCAGGGGGTCCTACAATGAGCAGTTCTTC. The V and J genes are TRBV27 and TRBJ2-1, with 7 bases that match TRBD1. J lost 1 base, V lost 3 bases, and 3 bases had no gene match. Germline assignment: CDR1 MNHEY and CDR2 SMNVEV (reference sequence). This CDR3 is 15 amino acids long.

This chain joins TRBV5-6 and TRBJ1-2, with D perhaps TRBD1 (6 bases). Germline CDR1 and CDR2: SGHDT and YYEEEE. This CDR3 comprises 15 residues. Trimming left V 3 bases short and J 6 bases short, with 18 bases between. CDR3 nucleotide sequence: TGTGCCAGCAGCTCTCTTGGACAGCTTAGGCATGGCTACACCTTC. Its protein product is CASSSLGQLRHGYTF.

The chain employs TRBV28 and TRBJ2-1, with 8 bases matching TRBD1. V dropped 6 bases and J dropped 2; count of bases not matched to a gene: 3. From germline, CDR1 is MDHEN and CDR2 SYDVKM. The CDR3 is made up of 14 amino acids. The chain's CDR3 is CASRSGGAYNEQFF. CDR3 bases: TGTGCCAGCAGATCAGGGGGCGCCTACAATGAGCAGTTCTTC.

The V gene is TRBV7-9, the J gene TRBJ2-2; no reliable D call. Trimming stripped 6 bases from V and 3 bases from J, with 8 bases between. CDR3 size: 13 residues. In germline, CDR1 is SEHNR, CDR2 FQNEAQ (reference sequence). The CDR3 loop reads CASSRRDTGELFF. The CDR3 nucleotides read TGTGCCAGCAGTCGTCGGGACACCGGGGAGCTGTTTTTT. Using reference TRBV7-9 and TRBJ2-2 for the parts outside the CDR3, the full variable domain is DTGVSQNPRHKITKRGQNVTFRCDPISEHNRLYWYRQTLGQGPEFLTYFQNEAQLEKSRLLSDRFSAERPKGSFSTLEIQRTEQGDSAMYLCASSRRDTGELFFGEGSRLTVL.

The chain couples TRBV10-3 to TRBJ1-1, with TRBD1 identical over 7 bases. The CDR3 runs 14 residues. The V gene end was trimmed by 4 bases and the J gene end by 7 bases; junction bases not matched to a gene: 9. Germline CDR1 is ENHRY and CDR2 is SYGVKD. CDR3 nucleotides: TGTGCCATCAGTGCCCGGGACAGAGGAGGTGAAGCTTTCTTT. It encodes CAISARDRGGEAFF.

The chain links TRBV6-5 to TRBJ2-1; 9 bases align to TRBD1. CDR1 and CDR2 (germline): MNHEY, SVGAGI. Unmatched junction bases numbered 9, after V lost 6 bases and J lost 6 bases. CDR3 size: 15 residues. Here the CDR3 reads CASSYRDRDGNEQFF. CDR3 DNA sequence: TGTGCCAGCAGCTACCGGGACAGGGACGGCAATGAGCAGTTCTTC.

The gene calls are TRBV14 and TRBJ1-6; no clear D. CDR3 length: 13 residues. Trimming left V 1 base short and J 8 bases short, with 6 bases between. The germline gives CDR1 SGHDN, CDR2 FVKESK. CDR3 sequence: CASSQGDYSPLHF. The CDR3 DNA is TGTGCCAGCAGCCAAGGAGACTATTCACCCCTCCACTTT.

The chain has TRBV5-6 and TRBJ2-3; TRBD1 matches 7 bases. Germline lookup yields CDR1 SGHDT and CDR2 YYEEEE. Trimming took 0 bases from V and 2 from J; bases not matched to a gene: 6. The CDR3 length is 16 residues. CDR3 DNA sequence: TGTGCCAGCAGCTTGGTGTCAGGGGGACCCACAGATACGCAGTATTTT. Its translation is CASSLVSGGPTDTQYF. The full variable domain, its missing parts supplied by reference TRBV5-6 and TRBJ2-3, is DAGVTQSPTHLIKTRGQQVTLRCSPKSGHDTVSWYQQALGQGPQFIFQYYEEEERQRGNFPDRFSGHQFPNYSSELNVNALLLGDSALYLCASSLVSGGPTDTQYFGPGTRLTVL.

The chain couples TRBV30 to TRBJ2-1, with D perhaps matching TRBD2 (5 bases). The CDR3 sequence is 11 residues long. V was cut by 5 bases and J by 6 bases, with 8 bases left in between. Germline-derived CDR1 and CDR2 are GTSNPN and SVGIG (reference sequence). The CDR3 loop reads CAWGEGNEQFF. CDR3 in DNA: TGTGCCTGGGGCGAGGGCAATGAGCAGTTCTTC.

V gene TRBV14 combines with J gene TRBJ1-2; tentative D call: TRBD1 (6 bases). The CDR3 has 15 amino acids. The V and J ends lost 3 bases and 8 bases respectively, with 19 bases between them. Germline assignment: CDR1 SGHDN and CDR2 FVKESK. The CDR3 region has the DNA TGTGCCAGCAGCCAGTGGGCAGGGGCCTTGGGAGGCTACACCTTC. This sequence encodes CASSQWAGALGGYTF. Drawing the rest from reference TRBV14 and TRBJ1-2, the complete variable domain is EAGVTQFPSHSVIEKGQTVTLRCDPISGHDNLYWYRRVMGKEIKFLLHFVKESKQDESGMPNNRFLAERTGGTYSTLKVQPAELEDSGVYFCASSQWAGALGGYTFGSGTRLTVV.

CDR3 in DNA: TGTGCCAGCAGGCGGACAGGGAATTCACCCCTCCACTTT. Amino acid sequence: CASRRTGNSPLHF. The chain uses TRBV2 and TRBJ1-6, with TRBD1 matching over 8 bases. Germline V gene sequence: CDR1 SNHLY, CDR2 FYNNEI. The CDR3 spans 13 residues. The V gene end was trimmed by 6 bases and the J gene end by 7 bases; junction bases not matched to a gene: 2. Supplemented by reference TRBV2 and TRBJ1-6, the full variable domain reads EPEVTQTPSHQVTQMGQEVILRCVPISNHLYFYWYRQILGQKVEFLVSFYNNEISEKSEIFDDQFSVERPDGSNFTLKIRSTKLEDSAMYFCASRRTGNSPLHFGNGTRLTVT.

This clone was detected only a few times. This specimen includes other DNA sequences encoding the same CDR3. The chain recombines TRBV30 with TRBJ1-5; D perhaps matches TRBD1 (6 bases). V lost 1 base and J lost 5, with 9 bases in between. Germline V gene lookup returns CDR1 GTSNPN and CDR2 SVGIG (reference sequence). The CDR3 is 13 amino acids. This chain's CDR3 is CAWSGGGDQPQHF. CDR3 nucleotides: TGTGCCTGGAGTGGGGGGGGCGATCAGCCCCAGCATTTT. The full variable domain, with the rest looked up from reference TRBV30 and TRBJ1-5, is SQTIHQWPATLVQPVGSPLSLECTVEGTSNPNLYWYRQAAGRGLQLLFYSVGIGQISSEVPQNLSASRPQDRQFILSSKKLLLSDSGFYLCAWSGGGDQPQHFGDGTRLSIL.

The rearrangement links TRBV19 to TRBJ1-1, with a tentative D call TRBD1 (5 bases). Trimming left V 6 bases short and J 2 bases short, with 16 bases between. The CDR3 totals 15 residues. The germline gives CDR1 LNHDA, CDR2 SQIVND (reference sequence). The CDR3 loop is CASSWQGGGNTEAFF. DNA of the CDR3: TGTGCCAGTAGCTGGCAGGGCGGGGGAAACACTGAAGCTTTCTTT. The full variable domain, with the rest looked up from reference TRBV19 and TRBJ1-1, is DGGITQSPKYLFRKEGQNVTLSCEQNLNHDAMYWYRQDPGQGLRLIYYSQIVNDFQKGDIAEGYSVSREKKESFPLTVTSAQKNPTAFYLCASSWQGGGNTEAFFGQGTRLTVV.

The chain is built from TRBV7-2 and TRBJ1-1; unclear D gene. The CDR3 sequence is 16 residues long. V was pared by 5 bases and J by 4 bases, with 20 bases between. The germline V gene has CDR1 SGHTA and CDR2 FQGNSA. CDR3 residues: CASSPREGWASTEAFF. CDR3 sequence (DNA): TGTGCCAGCAGCCCAAGGGAGGGCTGGGCATCCACTGAAGCTTTCTTT.

The V and J genes are TRBV6-5 and TRBJ2-5; possible D gene TRBD2, 5 bases. The CDR3 is made up of 14 amino acids. V was pared by 8 bases and J by 5 bases, with 18 bases between. CDR1 and CDR2 (germline): MNHEY, SVGAGI. As DNA, the CDR3 is TGTGCCAGCGGCTACCCCTGGAGAGGGGAGACCCAGTACTTC. Translated: CASGYPWRGETQYF.